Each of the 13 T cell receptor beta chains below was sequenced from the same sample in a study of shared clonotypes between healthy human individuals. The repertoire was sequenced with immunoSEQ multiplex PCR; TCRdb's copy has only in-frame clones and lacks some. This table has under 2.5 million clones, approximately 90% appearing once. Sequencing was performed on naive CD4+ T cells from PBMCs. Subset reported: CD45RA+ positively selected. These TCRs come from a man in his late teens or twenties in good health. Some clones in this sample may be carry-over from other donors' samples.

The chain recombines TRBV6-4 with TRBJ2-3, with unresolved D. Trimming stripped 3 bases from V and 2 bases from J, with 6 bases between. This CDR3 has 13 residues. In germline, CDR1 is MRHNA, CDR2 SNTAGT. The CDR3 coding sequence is TGTGCCAGCAGTGAGAGAGCCACAGATACGCAGTATTTT. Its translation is CASSERATDTQYF.

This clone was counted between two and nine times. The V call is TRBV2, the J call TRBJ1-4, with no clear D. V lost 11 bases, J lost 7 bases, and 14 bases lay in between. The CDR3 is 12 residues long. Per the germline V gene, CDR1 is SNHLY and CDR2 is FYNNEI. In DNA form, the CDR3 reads TGTGCCTGCCAACAGATCGGTGAAAAACTGTTTTTT. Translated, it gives CACQQIGEKLFF.

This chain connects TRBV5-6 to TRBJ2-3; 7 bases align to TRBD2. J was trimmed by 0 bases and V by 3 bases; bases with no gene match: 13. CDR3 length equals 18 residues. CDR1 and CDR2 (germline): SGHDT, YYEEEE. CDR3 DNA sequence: TGTGCCAGCAGCTCGTCGGGCGGGAGCCGAAAAAGCACAGATACGCAGTATTTT. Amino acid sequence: CASSSSGGSRKSTDTQYF. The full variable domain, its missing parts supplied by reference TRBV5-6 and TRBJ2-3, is DAGVTQSPTHLIKTRGQQVTLRCSPKSGHDTVSWYQQALGQGPQFIFQYYEEEERQRGNFPDRFSGHQFPNYSSELNVNALLLGDSALYLCASSSSGGSRKSTDTQYFGPGTRLTVL.

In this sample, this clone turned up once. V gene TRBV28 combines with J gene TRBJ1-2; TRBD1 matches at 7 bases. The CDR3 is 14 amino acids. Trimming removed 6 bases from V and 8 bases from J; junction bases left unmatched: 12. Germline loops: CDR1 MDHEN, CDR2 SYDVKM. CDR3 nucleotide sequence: TGTGCCAGCAGCCTGGACAGGCGAGCCTACGGCTACACCTTC. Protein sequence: CASSLDRRAYGYTF.

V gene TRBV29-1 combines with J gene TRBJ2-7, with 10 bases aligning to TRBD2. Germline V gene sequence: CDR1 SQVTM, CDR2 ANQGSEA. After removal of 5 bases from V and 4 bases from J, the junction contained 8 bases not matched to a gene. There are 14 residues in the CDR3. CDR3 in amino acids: CSVRGSGRLYEQYF. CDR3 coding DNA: TGCAGCGTTAGGGGTAGCGGGAGGTTGTACGAGCAGTACTTC.

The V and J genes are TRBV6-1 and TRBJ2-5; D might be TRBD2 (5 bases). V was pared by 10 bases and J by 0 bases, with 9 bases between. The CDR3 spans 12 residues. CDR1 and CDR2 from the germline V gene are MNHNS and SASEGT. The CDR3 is CATRGYQETQYF. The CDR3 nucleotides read TGTGCCACCAGAGGGTACCAAGAGACCCAGTACTTC.

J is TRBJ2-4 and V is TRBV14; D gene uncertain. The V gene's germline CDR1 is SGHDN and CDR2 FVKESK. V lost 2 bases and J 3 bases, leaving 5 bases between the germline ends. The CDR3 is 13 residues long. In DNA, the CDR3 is TGTGCCAGCAGCCAACAATACAAAAACATTCAGTACTTC. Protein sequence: CASSQQYKNIQYF.

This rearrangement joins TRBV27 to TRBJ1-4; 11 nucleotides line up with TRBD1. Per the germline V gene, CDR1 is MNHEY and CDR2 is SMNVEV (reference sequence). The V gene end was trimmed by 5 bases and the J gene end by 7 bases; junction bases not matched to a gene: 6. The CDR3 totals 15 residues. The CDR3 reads CASSPGQGDGEKLFF. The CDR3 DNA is TGTGCCAGCAGTCCGGGACAGGGGGACGGTGAAAAACTGTTTTTT.

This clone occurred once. The CDR3 loop reads CSVESSTDTQYF. CDR3 sequence (DNA): TGCAGCGTTGAGAGCTCCACAGATACGCAGTATTTT. This chain connects TRBV29-1 to TRBJ2-3; D remains ambiguous. The germline V gene has CDR1 SQVTM and CDR2 ANQGSEA. Trimming cost V 3 bases and J 2 bases, with 6 bases left between them. The CDR3 has 12 residues.

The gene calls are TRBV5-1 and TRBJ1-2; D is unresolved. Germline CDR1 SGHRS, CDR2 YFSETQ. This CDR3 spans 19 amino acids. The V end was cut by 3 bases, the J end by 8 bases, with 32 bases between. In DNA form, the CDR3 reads TGCGCCAGCAGCTCTGGGGAGCCTGAACGGGGTACTCGATGGCGGGGCTACACCTTC. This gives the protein CASSSGEPERGTRWRGYTF. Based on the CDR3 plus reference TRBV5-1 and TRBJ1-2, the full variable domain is KAGVTQTPRYLIKTRGQQVTLSCSPISGHRSVSWYQQTPGQGLQFLFEYFSETQRNKGNFPGRFSGRQFSNSRSEMNVSTLELGDSALYLCASSSGEPERGTRWRGYTFGSGTRLTVV.

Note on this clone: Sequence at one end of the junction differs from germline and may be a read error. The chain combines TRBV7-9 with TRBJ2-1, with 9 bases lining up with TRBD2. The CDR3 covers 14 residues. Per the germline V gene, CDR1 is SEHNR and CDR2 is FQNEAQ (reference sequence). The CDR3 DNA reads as TGTGCCAGCAGCTTGCCCCGATCTAGCGGGGCGGTGCTCTTC. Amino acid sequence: CASSLPRSSGAVLF.

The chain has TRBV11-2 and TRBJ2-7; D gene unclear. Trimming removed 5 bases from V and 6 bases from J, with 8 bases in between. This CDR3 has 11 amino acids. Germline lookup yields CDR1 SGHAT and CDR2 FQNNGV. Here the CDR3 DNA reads TGTGCCAGCAGCCCTTTTGGCGAGCAGTACTTC. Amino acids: CASSPFGEQYF.

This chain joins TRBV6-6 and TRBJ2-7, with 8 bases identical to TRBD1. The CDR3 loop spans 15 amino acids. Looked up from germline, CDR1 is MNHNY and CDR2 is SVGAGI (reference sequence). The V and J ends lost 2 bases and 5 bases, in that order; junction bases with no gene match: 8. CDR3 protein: CASSYPGRGRDEQYF. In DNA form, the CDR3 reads TGTGCCAGCAGTTACCCGGGCAGGGGGCGCGACGAGCAGTACTTC.